Presented here are 4 T cell receptor beta chains from one specimen sequenced in a study of OX40 agonist ivuxolimab in advanced cancers. The protocol was immunoSEQ multiplex PCR, while the TCRdb copy is restricted to in-frame clones and leaves out a portion. The table has some 28,000 clones, around 86% seen once. The sample consisted of CD4+ or CD8+ T cells sorted from blood, taken in a trial of the OX40 agonist ivuxolimab. The receptors shown here come from an adult with an advanced solid tumor such as melanoma, head and neck, liver or kidney cancer.

This clone turned up a few times. J is TRBJ1-1 and V is TRBV7-8; no definite D call. Germline V gene lookup returns CDR1 SGHVS and CDR2 FQNEAQ. Trimming left V 3 bases short and J 4 bases short, with 9 bases between. The CDR3 runs to 13 residues. The CDR3 DNA follows: TGTGCCAGCAGCTTGGGCAGAACCACTGAAGCTTTCTTT. Its translation: CASSLGRTTEAFF.

This chain uses TRBV9 with TRBJ2-5; 8 bases map to TRBD2. V lost 3 bases, J lost 2 bases, and 6 bases stayed unmatched. Per the germline V gene, CDR1 is SGDLS and CDR2 is YYNGEE. This CDR3 comprises 15 residues. CDR3 nucleotides: TGTGCCAGCAGCGCCCCGGGGGGGTCTCAAGAGACCCAGTACTTC. Its protein is CASSAPGGSQETQYF.

The rearrangement joins TRBV5-6 to TRBJ2-1; D unclear. This CDR3 spans 16 amino acids. Trimming pared 0 bases from V and 0 bases from J, leaving 10 bases between. CDR1 and CDR2 from the germline V gene are SGHDT and YYEEEE. The DNA for the CDR3 is TGTGCCAGCAGCTTGGAGAGGCCGAGCTCCTACAATGAGCAGTTCTTC. This encodes CASSLERPSSYNEQFF.

The genes are TRBV28 and TRBJ2-1; TRBD2 aligns across 13 bases. CDR1 is MDHEN and CDR2 is SYDVKM in the germline V gene. The length of the CDR3 is 16 residues. The junction had 4 bases not matched to a gene; V was cut back by 4 bases and J by 4 bases. The CDR3 loop is CASSSWTSGGYNEQFF. DNA for the CDR3: TGTGCCAGCAGTTCTTGGACTAGCGGGGGATACAATGAGCAGTTCTTC. The full variable domain, in which reference TRBV28 and TRBJ2-1 provide the parts outside the CDR3, is DVKVTQSSRYLVKRTGEKVFLECVQDMDHENMFWYRQDPGLGLRLIYFSYDVKMKEKGDIPEGYSVSREKKERFSLILESASTNQTSMYLCASSSWTSGGYNEQFFGPGTRLTVL.